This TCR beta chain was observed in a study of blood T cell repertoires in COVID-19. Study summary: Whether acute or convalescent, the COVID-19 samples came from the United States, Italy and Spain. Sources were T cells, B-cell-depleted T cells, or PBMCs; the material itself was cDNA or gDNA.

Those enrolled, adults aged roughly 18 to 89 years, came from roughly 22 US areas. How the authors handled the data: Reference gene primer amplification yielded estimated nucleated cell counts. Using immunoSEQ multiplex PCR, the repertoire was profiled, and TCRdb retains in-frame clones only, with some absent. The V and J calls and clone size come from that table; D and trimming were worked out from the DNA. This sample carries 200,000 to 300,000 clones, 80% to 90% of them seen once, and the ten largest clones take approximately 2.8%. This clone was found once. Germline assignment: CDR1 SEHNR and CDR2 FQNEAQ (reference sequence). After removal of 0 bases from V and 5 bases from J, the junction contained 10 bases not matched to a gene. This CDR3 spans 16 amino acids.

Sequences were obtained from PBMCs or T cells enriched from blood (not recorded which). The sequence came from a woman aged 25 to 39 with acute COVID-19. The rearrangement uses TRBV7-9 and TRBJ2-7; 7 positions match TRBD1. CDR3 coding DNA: TGTGCCAGCAGCTTAGCTGTGACAGGGAAGGGCGACGAGCAGTACTTC. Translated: CASSLAVTGKGDEQYF.